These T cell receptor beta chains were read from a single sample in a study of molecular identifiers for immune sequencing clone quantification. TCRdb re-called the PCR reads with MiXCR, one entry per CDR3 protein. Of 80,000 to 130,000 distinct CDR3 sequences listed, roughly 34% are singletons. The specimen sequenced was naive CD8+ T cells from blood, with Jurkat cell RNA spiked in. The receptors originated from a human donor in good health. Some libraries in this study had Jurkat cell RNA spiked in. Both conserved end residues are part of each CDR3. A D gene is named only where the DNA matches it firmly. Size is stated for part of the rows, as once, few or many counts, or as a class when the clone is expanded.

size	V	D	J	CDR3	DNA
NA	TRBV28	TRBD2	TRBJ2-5	CASSLIAGGPQETQYF	TGTGCCAGCAGTTTAATAGCGGGAGGGCCCCAAGAGACCCAGTACTTC
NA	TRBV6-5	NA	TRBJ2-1	CASSYSPDYNEQFF	TGTGCCAGCAGTTACTCACCCGACTACAATGAGCAGTTCTTC
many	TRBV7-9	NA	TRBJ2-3	CASSYRPDTQYF	TGTGCCAGCAGCTACCGTCCGGATACGCAGTATTTT
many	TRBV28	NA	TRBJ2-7	CASSFRVYEQYF	TGTGCCAGCAGTTTCCGGGTGTACGAGCAGTACTTC
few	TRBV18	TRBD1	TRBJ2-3	CASSPDRGLSTDTQYF	TGTGCCAGCTCACCCGACAGGGGGCTGAGCACAGATACGCAGTATTTT
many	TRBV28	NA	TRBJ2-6	CASSFPTSGANVLTF	TGTGCCAGCAGTTTCCCCACCTCTGGGGCCAACGTCCTGACTTTC
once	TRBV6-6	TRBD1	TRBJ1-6	CASIPDRLSSYNSPLHF	TGTGCCAGCATCCCGGACAGGCTCTCCTCCTATAATTCACCCCTCCACTTT
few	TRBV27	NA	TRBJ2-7	CASSYPYSYEQYF	TGTGCCAGCAGTTACCCGTACTCCTACGAGCAGTACTTC
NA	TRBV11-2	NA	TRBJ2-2	CASSPMKIIGELFF	TGTGCCAGCAGTCCAATGAAAATAATCGGGGAGCTGTTTTTT
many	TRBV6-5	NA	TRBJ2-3	CASSYSELDTQYF	TGTGCCAGCAGTTACTCAGAGTTAGATACGCAGTATTTT
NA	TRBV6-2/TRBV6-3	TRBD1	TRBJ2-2	CASSSIDRTGRNTGELFF	TGTGCCAGCAGCTCGATCGACAGGACAGGGAGGAACACCGGGGAGCTGTTTTTT
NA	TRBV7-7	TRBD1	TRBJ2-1	CASSLGQGAPNEQFF	TGTGCCAGCAGCTTAGGACAGGGGGCTCCTAATGAGCAGTTCTTC
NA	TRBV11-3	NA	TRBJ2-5	CASSLIWGETQYF	TGTGCCAGCAGCTTAATCTGGGGGGAGACCCAGTACTTC
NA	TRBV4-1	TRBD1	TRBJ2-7	CASSQATRGLPGVEQYF	TGCGCCAGCAGCCAAGCTACGAGGGGGCTGCCCGGGGTCGAGCAGTACTTC
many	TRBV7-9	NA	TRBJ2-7	CASSLGSGWGALTYEQYF	TGTGCCAGCAGCTTAGGCTCCGGGTGGGGGGCACTCACCTACGAGCAGTACTTC
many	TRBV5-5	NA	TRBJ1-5	CASRSAGNQPQHF	TGTGCCAGCAGAAGCGCAGGCAATCAGCCCCAGCATTTT
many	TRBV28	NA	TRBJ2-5	CASSLWVPAAQYF	TGTGCCAGCAGTTTATGGGTCCCCGCGGCCCAGTACTTC
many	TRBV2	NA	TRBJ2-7	CASSEGSGYEQYF	TGTGCCAGCAGTGAAGGTTCCGGCTACGAGCAGTACTTC
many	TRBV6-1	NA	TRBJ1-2	CASSVQGYYGYTF	TGTGCCAGCAGTGTACAGGGCTACTATGGCTACACCTTC
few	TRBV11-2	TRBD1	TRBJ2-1	CASSLWTGGTYNEQFF	TGTGCCAGCAGCTTATGGACAGGGGGGACCTACAATGAGCAGTTCTTC
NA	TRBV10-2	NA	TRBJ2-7	CASRDTGSEQYF	TGCGCCAGCAGAGACACAGGGAGCGAGCAGTACTTC
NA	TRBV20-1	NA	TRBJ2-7	CSARLGGFYEQYF	TGCAGTGCTAGGCTTGGAGGTTTCTACGAGCAGTACTTC
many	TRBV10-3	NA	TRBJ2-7	CAIRVDSSYEQYF	TGTGCCATCAGAGTGGATAGCTCCTACGAGCAGTACTTC
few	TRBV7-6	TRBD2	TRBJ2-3	CASSQRLAEATDTQYF	TGTGCCAGCAGCCAAAGACTAGCGGAGGCCACAGATACGCAGTATTTT